Sequencing of this T cell receptor beta chain was carried out in a study of radiation and T cells in renal cell carcinoma. Study-level information: Nephrectomy followed 15 Gy stereotactic body radiation by 4 weeks.

V lost 5 bases and J lost 0; bases outside the gene matches: 10. Germline V gene data show CDR1 as SEHNR and CDR2 as FQNEAQ (reference sequence). This CDR3 is 18 amino acids long. Regarding this clone: The antigen is not known.

Sample time point: blood 2 weeks post-SBRT. The treatment here: 15 Gy SBRT to primary tumor, nephrectomy 4 weeks later. The tumor was a clear cell renal cell carcinoma. Sequencing was performed with immunoSEQ multiplex PCR; in TCRdb, only in-frame clones are kept and a portion is missing. The data contain approximately 120,000 clones, roughly four fifths of them singletons. Broader study findings: In blood, top tumor clones expanded by 2 weeks, shrinking by 4. Baseline intratumoral clonotype presence is unknown without pretreatment biopsies.

The chain is built from TRBV7-9 and TRBJ1-4; 9 nucleotides match TRBD1. The receptor comes from a man aged 45-65 years with renal cell carcinoma. The source material was blood, sampled from a patient whose treatment included radiotherapy and nephrectomy. DNA of the CDR3: TGTGCCAGCAGCCTCGGACAGGGGCGGGGTGCAACTAATGAAAAACTGTTTTTT. Amino acid sequence: CASSLGQGRGATNEKLFF.